The entry below describes one T cell receptor beta chain. Its antigen is still unknown. The sample belongs to a study of naive and memory T cell subsets. General observations from the study: Possibly reflecting memory cells re-expressing CD45RA, a few larger clonotypes occurred in naive repertoires, especially CD8.

Deletions cut 3 bases from V and 1 base from J, with 6 bases between. Per germline, CDR1 LNHDA and CDR2 SQIVND (reference sequence). This CDR3 has 14 residues. The beta constant-region primer was an equimolar mix of two oligonucleotides covering TRBC1 and TRBC2. Ligated cDNA was amplified by four rounds of PCR with nested alpha and beta constant-region primers and SP2. A 12-nucleotide UMI and the SP2 primer were added to the cDNA 3' end by oligonucleotide ligation. A single record per CDR3 protein comes from TCRdb applying MiXCR to the UMI-ligation and nested PCR reads. The table shows approximately 150,000 distinct CDR3 sequences, with roughly 23% occurring only once.

The sequenced sample was naive CD4+ T cells from blood. The TCR was taken from a human donor in good health. The V call is TRBV19, the J call TRBJ2-2; no clear D. The CDR3 nucleotides read TGTGCCAGTAGTATTCCGGTGAACACCGGGGAGCTGTTTTTT. Amino acid sequence: CASSIPVNTGELFF.